This T cell receptor (beta chain) derives from a study of patients and donors after allogeneic stem cell transplantation. Germline V gives CDR1 DFQATT, CDR2 SNEGSKA (reference sequence). The CDR3 is 15 residues long. V dropped 3 bases and J dropped 0 bases, with 14 bases sitting between them. In TCRdb, the RT-PCR reads were re-called with MiXCR into one record per CDR3 protein. Among approximately 160,000 distinct CDR3 sequences listed, approximately 24% were seen once. The clonotype comes from a human donor who was either an allogeneic HSCT recipient or a stem cell or donor lymphocyte infusion donor (not recorded which). It is not recorded whose cells these are; they may come from a transplant donor. The J gene is TRBJ1-2, the V gene TRBV20-1; D gene uncertain. Sequenced sample: blood, either unsorted or a sorted T cell fraction (not recorded which). The CDR3 is CSASLWTQANYGYTF. CDR3 nucleotide sequence: TGCAGTGCTAGTCTTTGGACGCAAGCTAACTATGGCTACACCTTC.